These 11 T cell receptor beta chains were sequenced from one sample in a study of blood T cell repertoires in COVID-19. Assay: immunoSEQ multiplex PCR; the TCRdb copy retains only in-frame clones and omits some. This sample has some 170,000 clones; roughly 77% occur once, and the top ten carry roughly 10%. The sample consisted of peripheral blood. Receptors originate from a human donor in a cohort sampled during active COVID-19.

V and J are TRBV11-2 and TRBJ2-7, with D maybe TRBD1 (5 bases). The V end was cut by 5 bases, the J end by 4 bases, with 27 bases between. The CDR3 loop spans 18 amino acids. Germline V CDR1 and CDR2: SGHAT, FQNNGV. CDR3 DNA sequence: TGTGCCAGCAGCCCCGTTGGCCGACAGAAAGGTAGAGATTACGAGCAGTACTTC. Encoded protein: CASSPVGRQKGRDYEQYF.

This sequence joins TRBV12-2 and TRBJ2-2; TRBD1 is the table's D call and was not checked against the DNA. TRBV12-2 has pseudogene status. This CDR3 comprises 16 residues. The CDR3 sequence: CASRETGVLVPGELFF. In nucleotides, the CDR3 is TGTGCAAGTCGGGAGACAGGGGTTCTCGTCCCCGGGGAGCTGTTTTTT.

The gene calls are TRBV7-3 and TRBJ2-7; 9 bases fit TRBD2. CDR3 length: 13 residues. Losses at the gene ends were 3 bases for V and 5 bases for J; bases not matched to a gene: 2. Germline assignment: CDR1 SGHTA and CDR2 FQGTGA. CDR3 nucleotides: TGTGCCAGCAGCTTGATAGCGGGAGACGAGCAGTACTTC. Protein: CASSLIAGDEQYF.

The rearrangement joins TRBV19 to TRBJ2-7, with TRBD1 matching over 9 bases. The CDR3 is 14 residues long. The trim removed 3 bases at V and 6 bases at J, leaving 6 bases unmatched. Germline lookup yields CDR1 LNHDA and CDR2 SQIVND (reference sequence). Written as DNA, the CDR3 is TGTGCCAGTAGTATCGGGACAGGGTCTTTCGAGCAGTACTTC. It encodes CASSIGTGSFEQYF.

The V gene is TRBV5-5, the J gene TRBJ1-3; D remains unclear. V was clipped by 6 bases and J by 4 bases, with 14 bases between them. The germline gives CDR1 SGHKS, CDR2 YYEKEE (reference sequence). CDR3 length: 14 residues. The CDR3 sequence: CASISRGGGNTIYF. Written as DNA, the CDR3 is TGTGCCAGCATTTCCCGGGGTGGAGGAAACACCATATATTTT.

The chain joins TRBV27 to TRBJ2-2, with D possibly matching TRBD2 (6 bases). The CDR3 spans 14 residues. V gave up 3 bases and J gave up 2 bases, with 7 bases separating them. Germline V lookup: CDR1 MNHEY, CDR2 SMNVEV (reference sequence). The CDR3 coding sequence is TGTGCCAGCAGTTTTGCGGGAAACACCGGGGAGCTGTTTTTT. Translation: CASSFAGNTGELFF.

The CDR3 loop is CSASQAGVGLDEQFF. The CDR3 region has the DNA TGCAGTGCTAGTCAGGCGGGAGTGGGTTTGGATGAGCAGTTCTTC. The chain couples TRBV20-1 to TRBJ2-1; TRBD2 agrees at 7 bases. CDR3 length: 15 residues. Germline V gives CDR1 DFQATT, CDR2 SNEGSKA (reference sequence). V shed 3 bases and J 8 bases; nucleotides not matched to a gene: 13.

CDR3 protein: CASSQENTGELFF. The CDR3 bases are TGTGCCAGCAGCCAGGAGAACACCGGGGAGCTGTTTTTT. This sequence joins TRBV6-4 and TRBJ2-2; unclear D gene. The CDR3 is 13 amino acids. Trimming removed 6 bases at V and 1 base at J, with 6 bases between. Germline V CDR1 and CDR2: MRHNA, SNTAGT.

The chain's CDR3 is CASSRVGAENIQYF. The CDR3 DNA sequence: TGTGCCAGCAGCCGGGTAGGGGCGGAAAACATTCAGTACTTC. This chain uses TRBV5-5 with TRBJ2-4; D is possibly TRBD1 (5 bases). Germline loops: CDR1 SGHKS, CDR2 YYEKEE (reference sequence). This CDR3 is 14 amino acids long. Deletions cut 4 bases from V and 5 bases from J, with 13 bases between.

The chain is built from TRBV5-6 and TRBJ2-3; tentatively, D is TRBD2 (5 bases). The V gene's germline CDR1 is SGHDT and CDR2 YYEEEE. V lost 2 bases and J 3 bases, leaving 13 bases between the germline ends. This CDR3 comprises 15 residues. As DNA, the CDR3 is TGTGCCAGCAGCTTATCGCGGGCGGAAACAGATACGCAGTATTTT. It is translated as CASSLSRAETDTQYF.

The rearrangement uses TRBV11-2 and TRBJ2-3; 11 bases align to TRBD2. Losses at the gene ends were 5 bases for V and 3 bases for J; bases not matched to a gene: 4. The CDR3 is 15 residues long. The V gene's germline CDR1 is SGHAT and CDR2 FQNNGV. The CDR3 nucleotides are TGTGCCAGCAGCATAGTAGCGGGAGGGACAGATACGCAGTATTTT. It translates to CASSIVAGGTDTQYF.